This TCR beta chain was obtained from a study of circulating tumor DNA in untreated peripheral T-cell lymphoma. Some clones are missing from TCRdb's copy, which holds only in-frame ones; the method was immunoSEQ multiplex PCR. Of roughly 10,000 clones detected, around 74% appear once; the ten largest clones hold 31%. The CDR3 runs 14 residues. V was pared by 8 bases and J by 0 bases, with 13 bases between. Germline V CDR1 and CDR2: SNHLY, FYNNEI. What was sequenced was tumor tissue. This chain connects TRBV2 to TRBJ2-5, with a weak D call TRBD1 (7 bases). This TCR came from a human donor with peripheral T-cell lymphoma. CDR3 sequence reads: CASGEDRYQETQYF. The DNA for the CDR3 is TGTGCCAGCGGGGAGGACAGGTACCAAGAGACCCAGTACTTC. Looking up the rest from reference TRBV2 and TRBJ2-5 gives the full variable domain: EPEVTQTPSHQVTQMGQEVILRCVPISNHLYFYWYRQILGQKVEFLVSFYNNEISEKSEIFDDQFSVERPDGSNFTLKIRSTKLEDSAMYFCASGEDRYQETQYFGPGTRLLVL.